A single sample is the source of the 19 T cell receptor beta chains below, sequenced in a study of cytomegalovirus exposure and HLA in healthy donors. The PCR ran on 60 Vbeta and 13 Jbeta primers. Profiling relied on immunoSEQ multiplex PCR, and the TCRdb table lists in-frame clones only, not all of them. The sample consists of about 130,000 clones, around three quarters of them appearing once. Sequencing was done on a sample of PBMCs. Receptors were obtained from a man in his thirties or forties in good health.

In its sample, this clone was seen once. The chain recombines TRBV15 with TRBJ2-1; tentatively, D is TRBD2 (7 bases). V was cut by 4 bases and J by 0 bases, with 22 bases left in between. This CDR3 comprises 19 residues. The germline gives CDR1 LNHNV, CDR2 YYDKDF (reference sequence). CDR3 coding DNA: TGTGCCACCAGCAAGTTAGGGGGGGTCGTATGGGGCTCCTACAATGAGCAGTTCTTC. Its translation: CATSKLGGVVWGSYNEQFF.

This clone was found once. V and J are TRBV7-9 and TRBJ1-1; D is undetermined. Trimming shortened V by 1 base and J by 0 bases, and 6 bases separated the two germline ends. The CDR3 loop spans 14 amino acids. Looked up from germline, CDR1 is SEHNR and CDR2 is FQNEAQ (reference sequence). In DNA, the CDR3 is TGTGCCAGCAGCTTAGTACATTTGAACACTGAAGCTTTCTTT. Its translation: CASSLVHLNTEAFF.

This chain connects TRBV19 to TRBJ1-2; 7 bases align to TRBD1. The CDR3 spans 14 residues. J gave up 6 bases and V 5 bases, and 9 bases lay outside the gene matches. Germline CDR1 LNHDA, CDR2 SQIVND (reference sequence). The CDR3 loop is CASSPGTVRDGYTF. DNA of the CDR3: TGTGCCAGTAGTCCGGGGACAGTTCGGGATGGCTACACCTTC.

The chain recombines TRBV7-9 with TRBJ1-6, with 10 bases matching TRBD1. J gave up 14 bases and V 4 bases, and 11 bases lay outside the gene matches. The germline gives CDR1 SEHNR, CDR2 FQNEAQ (reference sequence). CDR3 size: 15 residues. The CDR3 DNA reads TGTGCCAGCAGCTCTCCCGGGACAGGGGACGTGGCCCTCCACTTT. It yields the protein CASSSPGTGDVALHF. Supplemented by reference TRBV7-9 and TRBJ1-6, the full variable domain reads DTGVSQNPRHKITKRGQNVTFRCDPISEHNRLYWYRQTLGQGPEFLTYFQNEAQLEKSRLLSDRFSAERPKGSFSTLEIQRTEQGDSAMYLCASSSPGTGDVALHFGNGTRLTVT.

This clone was seen just once. The CDR3 DNA reads as TGTGCCAGCAGCTTAGCAAACCCAGCGGCAACCACCTACAATGAGCAGTTCTTC. It yields the protein CASSLANPAATTYNEQFF. V is TRBV7-7 and J is TRBJ2-1, with a weak D call TRBD2 (5 bases). The CDR3 spans 18 residues. Trimming removed 0 bases from V and 2 bases from J, with 17 bases in between. The germline V gene has CDR1 SSHAT and CDR2 FNYEAQ (reference sequence).

The chain uses TRBV7-7 and TRBJ2-6; 8 nucleotides agree with TRBD1. V was clipped by 4 bases and J by 0 bases; unmatched bases: 14. The CDR3 has 20 residues. Germline-derived CDR1 and CDR2 are SSHAT and FNYEAQ (reference sequence). The CDR3 DNA sequence: TGTGCCAGCAGCTCCCTTGAACCGGGACAGGCGAACTCTGGGGCCAACGTCCTGACTTTC. It encodes CASSSLEPGQANSGANVLTF.

The chain joins TRBV7-9 to TRBJ2-3, with unresolved D. Germline CDR1 is SEHNR and CDR2 is FQNEAQ (reference sequence). V lost 5 bases to trimming and J lost 3 bases, with 6 bases between them. This CDR3 comprises 12 residues. The chain's CDR3 is CASSQRTDTQYF. The CDR3 nucleotides are TGTGCCAGCAGCCAGCGAACAGATACGCAGTATTTT.

The V call is TRBV5-4, the J call TRBJ2-1; TRBD2 matches 15 bases. This CDR3 is 14 amino acids long. The germline CDR1 and CDR2 sequences are SGHNT and YYREEE (reference sequence). Trimming took 6 bases from V and 9 from J; bases not matched to a gene: 4. In nucleotides, the CDR3 is TGTGCCAGCAACATGGGACTAGCGGGAGGTGAGCAGTTCTTC. Translated: CASNMGLAGGEQFF. The full variable domain, with the rest looked up from reference TRBV5-4 and TRBJ2-1, is ETGVTQSPTHLIKTRGQQVTLRCSSQSGHNTVSWYQQALGQGPQFIFQYYREEENGRGNFPPRFSGLQFPNYSSELNVNALELDDSALYLCASNMGLAGGEQFFGPGTRLTVL.

This clone was observed once. The V and J genes are TRBV28 and TRBJ2-2; TRBD1 might be the D (5 bases). With 4 bases removed from V and 6 bases from J, the gap between germline ends came to 12 bases. The CDR3 has 14 amino acids. Germline CDR1 reads MDHEN; CDR2 reads SYDVKM. The CDR3 DNA reads TGTGCCAGCAGTTACCAGGGTTGGTCCGGGGAGCTGTTTTTT. Translating it yields CASSYQGWSGELFF.

This clone came up once. The V gene is TRBV5-4, the J gene TRBJ2-2; 10 bases map to TRBD1. The CDR3 covers 15 residues. Germline-derived CDR1 and CDR2 are SGHNT and YYREEE (reference sequence). J gave up 6 bases and V 3 bases, and 5 bases lay outside the gene matches. CDR3 sequence reads: CASSWGQGFAGELFF. In DNA, the CDR3 is TGTGCCAGCAGCTGGGGACAGGGGTTTGCCGGGGAGCTGTTTTTT.

The CDR3 sequence is CASSRELAGVVNEQFF. The CDR3 DNA is TGTGCCAGCTCACGAGAACTAGCGGGAGTAGTGAATGAGCAGTTCTTC. The J gene is TRBJ2-1, the V gene TRBV18; 11 bases align to TRBD2. Germline CDR1 is KGHSH and CDR2 is LQKENI. J was trimmed by 7 bases and V by 4 bases; bases with no gene match: 9. The CDR3 extends over 16 amino acids.

CDR3 in DNA: TGTGCCAGCAGTTCCAGCTTTGCCTATAGCGGGAGGGGCGGGCGGTTCTTC. Translation gives CASSSSFAYSGRGGRFF. V is TRBV6-7 and J is TRBJ2-1; 11 bases map to TRBD2. TRBV6-7 is designated an ORF whose function remains uncertain. Unmatched junction bases numbered 20, after V lost 4 bases and J lost 15 bases. The CDR3 spans 17 residues.

This chain connects TRBV19 to TRBJ1-1; D remains unclear. Germline CDR1 reads LNHDA; CDR2 reads SQIVND (reference sequence). CDR3 length equals 14 residues. Between the trimmed V and J ends, which lost 10 bases and 0 bases, there was a span of 15 bases. In DNA, the CDR3 is TGTGCCACCATCAAACGGGGTCTGAACACTGAAGCTTTCTTT. This codes for CATIKRGLNTEAFF.

This rearrangement joins TRBV5-4 to TRBJ2-1, with TRBD2 as a possible D gene (5 bases). Germline-derived CDR1 and CDR2 are SGHNT and YYREEE (reference sequence). This CDR3 region has 16 residues. Trimming took off 5 bases at V and 5 bases at J, with 20 bases between the two ends. As DNA, the CDR3 is TGTGCCAGCAGACCCCCGGAGGTTGGATTTCACAATGAGCAGTTCTTC. Translation gives CASRPPEVGFHNEQFF. Based on the CDR3 plus reference TRBV5-4 and TRBJ2-1, the full variable domain is ETGVTQSPTHLIKTRGQQVTLRCSSQSGHNTVSWYQQALGQGPQFIFQYYREEENGRGNFPPRFSGLQFPNYSSELNVNALELDDSALYLCASRPPEVGFHNEQFFGPGTRLTVL.

The gene calls are TRBV11-3 and TRBJ2-7; possibly TRBD2 for D (6 bases). V lost 5 bases and J 5 bases, leaving 16 bases between the germline ends. The CDR3 length is 14 residues. The germline V gene has CDR1 SGHNT and CDR2 YENEEA. The CDR3 DNA sequence: TGTGCCAGCAGCCCTTCGGGAGTCGGGAACGAGCAGTACTTC. Encoded protein: CASSPSGVGNEQYF.

The V and J genes are TRBV7-9 and TRBJ2-5; 8 positions match TRBD2. The V segment lost 5 bases and the J segment 1 base; nucleotides outside the gene matches: 3. CDR1 is SEHNR and CDR2 is FQNEAQ in the germline V gene (reference sequence). This CDR3 is 14 amino acids long. The CDR3: CASSQTSAQETQYF. The CDR3 coding sequence is TGTGCCAGCAGCCAGACTAGCGCCCAAGAGACCCAGTACTTC.

V usage is TRBV18 and J usage is TRBJ2-5; 7 bases line up with TRBD1. This CDR3 is built from 14 residues. Per the germline V gene, CDR1 is KGHSH and CDR2 is LQKENI. The V and J ends lost 6 bases and 2 bases, in that order; junction bases with no gene match: 6. The CDR3 DNA is TGTGCCAGCTCCCAGAGGGGGCGGCAAGAGACCCAGTACTTC. Translation: CASSQRGRQETQYF.

The chain joins TRBV6-1 to TRBJ2-1; D remains ambiguous. With 2 bases removed from V and 8 bases from J, the gap between germline ends came to 4 bases. Germline CDR1 MNHNS, CDR2 SASEGT. This CDR3 region has 11 residues. In nucleotides, the CDR3 is TGTGCCAGCAGTGAATCGGATGAGCAGTTCTTC. Encoded protein: CASSESDEQFF.

The gene calls are TRBV28 and TRBJ2-3; 8 positions agree with TRBD1. This CDR3 has 15 amino acids. The trim removed 6 bases at V and 2 bases at J, leaving 7 bases unmatched. CDR1 MDHEN and CDR2 SYDVKM come from the germline V gene. Written as DNA, the CDR3 is TGTGCCAGCAGGCCCCGGACAGGGCCCACAGATACGCAGTATTTT. It specifies CASRPRTGPTDTQYF.